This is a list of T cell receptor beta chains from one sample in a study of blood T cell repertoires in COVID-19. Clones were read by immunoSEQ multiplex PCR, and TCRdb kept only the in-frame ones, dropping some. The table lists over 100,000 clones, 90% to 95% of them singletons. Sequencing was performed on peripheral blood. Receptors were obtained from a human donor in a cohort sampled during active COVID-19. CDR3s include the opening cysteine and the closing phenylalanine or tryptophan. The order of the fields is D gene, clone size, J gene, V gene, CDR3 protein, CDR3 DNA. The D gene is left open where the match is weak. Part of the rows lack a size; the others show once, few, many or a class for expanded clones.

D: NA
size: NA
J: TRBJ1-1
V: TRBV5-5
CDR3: CASSPYTEAFF
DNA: TGTGCCAGCAGCCCGTACACTGAAGCTTTCTTT

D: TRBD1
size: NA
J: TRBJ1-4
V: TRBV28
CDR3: CASRPLQGGYEKLFF
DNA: TGTGCCAGCAGACCCCTTCAGGGGGGATATGAAAAACTGTTTTTT

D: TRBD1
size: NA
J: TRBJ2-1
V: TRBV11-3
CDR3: CASSPTGATYEQFF
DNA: TGTGCCAGCAGCCCCACAGGGGCAACTTATGAGCAGTTCTTC

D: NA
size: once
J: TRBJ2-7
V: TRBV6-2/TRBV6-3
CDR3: CASSYTTPEVYEQYF
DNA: TGTGCCAGCAGTTACACCACCCCGGAGGTTTACGAGCAGTACTTC

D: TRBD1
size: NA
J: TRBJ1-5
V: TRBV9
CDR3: CASSQTGGNQPQHF
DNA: TGTGCCAGCAGCCAAACAGGGGGCAATCAGCCCCAGCATTTT

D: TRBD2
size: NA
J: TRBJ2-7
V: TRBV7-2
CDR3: CASSSAFPTSGRSYEQYF
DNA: TGTGCCAGCAGCTCCGCGTTCCCCACTAGCGGGAGGTCCTACGAGCAGTACTTC

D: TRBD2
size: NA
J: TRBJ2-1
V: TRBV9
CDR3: CASSATSGYIQNEQFF
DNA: TGTGCCAGCAGCGCTACTAGCGGCTACATTCAGAATGAGCAGTTCTTC

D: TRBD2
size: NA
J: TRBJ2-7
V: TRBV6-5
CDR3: CASSPPGEGYEQYF
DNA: TGTGCCAGCAGCCCCCCGGGGGAGGGCTACGAGCAGTACTTC

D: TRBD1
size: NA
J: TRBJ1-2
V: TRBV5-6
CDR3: CASSLDWGQANYGYTF
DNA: TGTGCCAGCAGCTTGGACTGGGGACAGGCGAACTATGGCTACACCTTC

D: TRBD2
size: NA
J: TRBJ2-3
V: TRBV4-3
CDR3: CASSQGLAGALTDTQYF
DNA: TGCGCCAGCAGCCAAGGTCTAGCGGGGGCCCTCACAGATACGCAGTATTTT

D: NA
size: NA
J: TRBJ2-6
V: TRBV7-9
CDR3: CASRREQGFGANVLTF
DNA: TGTGCCAGCAGGAGGGAACAGGGATTTGGGGCCAACGTCCTGACTTTC

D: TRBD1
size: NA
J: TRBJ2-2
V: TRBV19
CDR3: CASSTGVPTGELFF
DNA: TGTGCCAGCTCGACAGGGGTGCCCACCGGGGAGCTGTTTTTT

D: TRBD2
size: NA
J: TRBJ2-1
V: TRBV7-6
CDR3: CASSLVAGAYNEQFF
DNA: TGTGCCAGCAGCTTAGTAGCGGGGGCCTACAATGAGCAGTTCTTC

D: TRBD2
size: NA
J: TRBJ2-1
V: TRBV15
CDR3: CATSRDKTSGRDEQFF
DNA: TGTGCCACCAGCAGAGATAAGACTAGCGGGAGAGATGAGCAGTTCTTC

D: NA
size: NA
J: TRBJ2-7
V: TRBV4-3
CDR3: CASSQDDSPSYEQYF
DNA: TGCGCCAGCAGCCAAGATGATAGCCCGTCCTACGAGCAGTACTTC

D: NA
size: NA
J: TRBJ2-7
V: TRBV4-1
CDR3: CASSTGYEQYF
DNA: TGCGCCAGCAGCACGGGCTACGAGCAGTACTTC

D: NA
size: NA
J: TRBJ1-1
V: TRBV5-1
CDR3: CASSFSGDTEAFF
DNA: TGCGCCAGCAGCTTCTCAGGGGATACTGAAGCTTTCTTT

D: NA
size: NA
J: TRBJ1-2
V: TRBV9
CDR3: CASSVEARRYGYTF
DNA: TGTGCCAGCAGCGTGGAAGCTAGGCGCTATGGCTACACCTTC

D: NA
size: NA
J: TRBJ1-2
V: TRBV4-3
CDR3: CASSHPGTSLPNGYTF
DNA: TGCGCCAGCAGCCACCCTGGGACATCCCTCCCCAATGGCTACACCTTC

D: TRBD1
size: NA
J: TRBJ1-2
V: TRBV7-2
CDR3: CASSLGQGRNYGYTF
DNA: TGTGCCAGCAGCCTGGGACAGGGGCGAAACTATGGCTACACCTTC

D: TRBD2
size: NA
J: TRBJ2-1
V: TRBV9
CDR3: CASSAGTRGFGEQFF
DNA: TGTGCCAGCAGCGCCGGGACTAGGGGCTTCGGTGAGCAGTTCTTC

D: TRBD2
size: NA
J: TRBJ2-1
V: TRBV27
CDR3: CASSFTGGLLGYEQFF
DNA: TGTGCCAGCAGTTTTACGGGGGGGCTTCTCGGGTATGAGCAGTTCTTC

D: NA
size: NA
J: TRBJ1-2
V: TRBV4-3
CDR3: CASSQDPGSNYGYTF
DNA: TGCGCCAGCAGCCAAGATCCGGGAAGTAACTATGGCTACACCTTC

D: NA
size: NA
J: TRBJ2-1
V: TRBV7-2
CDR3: CASSSSRLRDNEQFF
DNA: TGTGCCAGCAGCTCCTCTAGGTTGAGGGACAATGAGCAGTTCTTC

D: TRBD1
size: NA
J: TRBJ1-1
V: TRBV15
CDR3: CATSLRTGMNTEAFF
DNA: TGTGCCACCAGCCTTCGGACAGGGATGAACACTGAAGCTTTCTTT

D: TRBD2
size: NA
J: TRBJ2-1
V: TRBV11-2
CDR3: CASTRTGRYGATYNEQFF
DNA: TGTGCCAGCACCAGAACCGGGAGGTACGGGGCCACCTACAATGAGCAGTTCTTC

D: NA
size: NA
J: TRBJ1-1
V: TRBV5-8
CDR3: CASSPLGGWISEAFF
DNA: TGTGCCAGCAGCCCTCTGGGGGGGTGGATCTCTGAAGCTTTCTTT

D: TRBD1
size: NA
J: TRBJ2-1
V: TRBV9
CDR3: CASSVAGGGFNEQFF
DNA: TGTGCCAGCAGCGTAGCAGGGGGCGGTTTCAATGAGCAGTTCTTC

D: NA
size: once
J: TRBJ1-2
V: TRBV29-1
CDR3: CSVEDPRAGRSYGYTF
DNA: TGCAGCGTTGAAGATCCTCGAGCGGGCAGAAGCTATGGCTACACCTTC

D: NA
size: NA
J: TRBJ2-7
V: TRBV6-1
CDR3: CASSDPVFLYYEQYF
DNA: TGTGCCAGCAGTGATCCCGTATTCCTCTACTACGAGCAGTACTTC

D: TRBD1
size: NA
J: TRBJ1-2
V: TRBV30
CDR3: CAKRGGNYGYTF
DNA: TGTGCGAAACGAGGGGGCAATTATGGCTACACCTTC

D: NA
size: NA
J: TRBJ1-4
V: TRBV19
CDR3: CASTQLTWSGEKLFF
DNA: TGTGCCAGTACCCAACTGACCTGGTCGGGGGAAAAACTGTTTTTT

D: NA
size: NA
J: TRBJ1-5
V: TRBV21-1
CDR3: CASSKGPRVVNQPQHF
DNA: TGTGCCAGCAGCAAAGGTCCCAGGGTGGTCAATCAGCCCCAGCATTTT

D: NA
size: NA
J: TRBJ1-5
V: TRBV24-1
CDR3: CATSDSGQPQHF
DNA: TGTGCCACCAGTGACAGCGGCCAGCCCCAGCATTTT

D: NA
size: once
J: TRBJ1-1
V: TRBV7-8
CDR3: CASSLDRYTEAFF
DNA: TGTGCCAGCAGCTTAGATCGGTACACTGAAGCTTTCTTT

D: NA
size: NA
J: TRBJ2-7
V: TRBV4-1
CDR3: CASSQDLRESSYEQYF
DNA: TGCGCCAGCAGCCAAGATTTGCGGGAATCAAGCTACGAGCAGTACTTC

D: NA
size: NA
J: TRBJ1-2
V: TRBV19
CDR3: CASSIGHTNGYTF
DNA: TGTGCCAGTAGTATTGGACACACGAATGGCTACACCTTC

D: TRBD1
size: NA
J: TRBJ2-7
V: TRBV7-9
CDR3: CASSLSGRQGDEQYF
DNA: TGTGCCAGCAGCTTATCGGGACGACAGGGGGACGAGCAGTACTTC

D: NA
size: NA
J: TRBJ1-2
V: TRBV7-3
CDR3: CASSPTGSGGYTF
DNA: TGTGCCAGCAGCCCCACCGGGTCCGGTGGCTACACCTTC

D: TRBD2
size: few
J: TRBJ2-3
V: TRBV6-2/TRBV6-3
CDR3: CASSYPRLAGGYTDTQYF
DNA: TGTGCCAGCAGTTACCCGAGACTAGCGGGGGGGTACACAGATACGCAGTATTTT